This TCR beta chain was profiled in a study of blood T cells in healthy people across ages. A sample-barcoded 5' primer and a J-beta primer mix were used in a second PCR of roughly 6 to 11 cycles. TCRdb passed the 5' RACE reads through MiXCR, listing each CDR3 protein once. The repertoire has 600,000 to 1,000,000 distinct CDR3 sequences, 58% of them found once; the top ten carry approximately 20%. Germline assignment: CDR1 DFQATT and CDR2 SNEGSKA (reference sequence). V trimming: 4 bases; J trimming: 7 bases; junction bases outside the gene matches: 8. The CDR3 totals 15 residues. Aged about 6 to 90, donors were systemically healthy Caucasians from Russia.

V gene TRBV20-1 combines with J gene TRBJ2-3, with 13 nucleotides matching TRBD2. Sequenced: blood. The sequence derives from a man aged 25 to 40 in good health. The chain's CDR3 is CSAKSLAGGPNTQYF. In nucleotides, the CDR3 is TGCAGTGCTAAATCACTAGCGGGGGGGCCAAATACGCAGTATTTT.